This T cell receptor (beta chain) was recorded in a study of OX40 agonist ivuxolimab in advanced cancers. At the level of the whole study: Ivuxolimab was an agonistic, fully human IgG2 monoclonal antibody directed against OX40 (CD134), a costimulatory receptor. Intravenous ivuxolimab was administered to patients every 2 weeks at six dose levels: 0.01, 0.1, 0.3, 1.5, 3 and 10 mg/kg. Of the 50 or so patients in dose escalation, 19 had hepatocellular carcinoma, some 15 had melanoma, 9 had renal cell carcinoma and 9 had head and neck cancer. The dose-escalation cohort was around 83% male with a mean age of 60 years, ranging from roughly 23 to 85. Patients were allowed to have had prior anti-PD-1, anti-PD-L1 or anti-CTLA-4 therapy, and approximately 40% of the dose-escalation patients had been treated with checkpoint inhibitors. Partial responses occurred in three dose-escalation patients, of whom one had hepatocellular carcinoma and two had cutaneous melanoma. The purpose of peripheral TCRbeta sequencing was to test whether ivuxolimab changed TCR sequence diversity and led to clonal T-cell expansion. The monotherapy dose-escalation portion (N ≈ 57 patients) of the phase I ivuxolimab trial is reported in the paper.

For sequencing of the TCRbeta CDR3 region, genomic DNA was extracted from the sorted cells. TCRbeta CDR3 regions were sequenced using the immunoSEQ Assay. Imported from immuneACCESS, the table was reduced by TCRdb to in-frame sequences with V and J called. These copies leave out some clones; in studies compared against another copy, an unresolved V gene accounts for under half, and the cause of the remainder is not known. Present in this sample are about 45,000 clones, over 70% of which were seen just once. The top ten clones comprise 10% of the sample. The trial excluded patients who had a history of autoimmune disease or who were on systemic immunosuppression. Peripheral blood for TCR sequencing was collected from all dose cohorts at baseline, on cycle 4 day 1, and on cycle 7 day 1. The samples were drawn from a first-in-human, open-label, multicenter phase I dose-escalation trial of ivuxolimab. Adults with locally advanced or metastatic melanoma, renal cell carcinoma, hepatocellular carcinoma or head and neck squamous cell carcinoma were enrolled in the trial. CD4+ and CD8+ T cells were sorted separately from peripheral blood before TCR sequencing.

Turning to this clone: Its antigen has not been determined. Base qualities are missing; no much larger clone stands one base away.

From V the trimming removes 5 bases and from J it removes 3 bases, while the gene matches leave 5 bases of the junction unaccounted for. The CDR3, from cysteine to phenylalanine, totals 15 residues. Just the 45-base CDR3 DNA is kept, in frame starting at base 1. Reading the germline V gene (reference sequence) gives CDR1 MNHEY and CDR2 SMNVEV. Overall results and qualifications from the work: The antigen specificity of the peripheral T cells that underwent clonal expansion was not determined. Low levels of normalized T-cell clonal expansion were also seen in some patients who did not respond. Partial responders in the 0.1-3.0 mg/kg groups had among the lowest normalized peripheral clonal expansion, especially among CD8+ T cells. On average, CD8+ T cells showed more expanded clones than CD4+ T cells after ivuxolimab. Clonal expansion of both CD4+ and CD8+ blood T cells was observed from baseline to week 6 at doses 0.1 to 3.0 mg/kg.

Source: CD4+ or CD8+ T cells sorted from blood, taken in a trial of the OX40 agonist ivuxolimab. This receptor was obtained from an adult with an advanced solid tumor such as melanoma, head and neck, liver or kidney cancer. Recombination linked TRBV27 to TRBJ2-1; 9 central nucleotides agree with TRBD2. The bases read TGTGCCAGCAGTACAGGACTAGCGTTCTACAATGAGCAGTTCTTC. This is translated as CASSTGLAFYNEQFF.